Sequencing of this T cell receptor beta chain was carried out in a study of graft-versus-host responses after intestinal transplantation. TCRdb's table, derived via immunoSEQ multiplex PCR, lists solely in-frame clones and lacks some. The sample holds 60,000 to 75,000 clones, about 89% seen once. Findings and limits, study-wide: An association linked early post-transplant HvG declines with peak circulating GvH clone levels.

CDR3 length: 15 amino acids. The V gene's germline CDR1 is MDHEN and CDR2 SYDVKM. Trimming shortened V by 3 bases and J by 5 bases, and 13 bases separated the two germline ends. Comments on this clone: Its specificity is not known. The same CDR3 can be traced to other DNA sequences in this sample.

The source was unstimulated CD8+ T cells sorted from spleen or lymph node cells, collected before intestinal transplant. The chain uses TRBV28 and TRBJ2-2, with D possibly matching TRBD1 (6 bases). The TCR originated in a human donor who received an intestinal transplant. CDR3 sequence: CASSLSQGGTGELFF. The CDR3 nucleotides read TGTGCCAGCAGTTTGTCACAGGGTGGGACCGGGGAGCTGTTTTTT.